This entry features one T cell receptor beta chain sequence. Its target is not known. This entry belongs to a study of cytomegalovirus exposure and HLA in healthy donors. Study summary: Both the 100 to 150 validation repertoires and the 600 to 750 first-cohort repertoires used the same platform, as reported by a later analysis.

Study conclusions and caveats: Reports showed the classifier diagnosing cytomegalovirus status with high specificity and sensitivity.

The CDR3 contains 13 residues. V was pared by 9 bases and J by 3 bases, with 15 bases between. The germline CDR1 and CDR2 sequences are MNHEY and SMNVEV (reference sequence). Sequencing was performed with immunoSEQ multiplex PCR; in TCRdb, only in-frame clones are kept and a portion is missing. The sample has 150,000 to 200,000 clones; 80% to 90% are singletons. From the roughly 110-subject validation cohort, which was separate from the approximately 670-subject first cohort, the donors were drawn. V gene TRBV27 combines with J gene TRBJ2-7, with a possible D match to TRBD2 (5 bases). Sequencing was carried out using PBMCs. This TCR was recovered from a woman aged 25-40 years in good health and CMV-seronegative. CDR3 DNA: TGTGCCAGTCTTGACGAGGGTGGCTACGAGCAGTACTTC. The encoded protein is CASLDEGGYEQYF.